Each of the 5 T cell receptor beta chains below was sequenced from the same sample in a study of blood T cell repertoires in COVID-19. Profiled with immunoSEQ multiplex PCR; TCRdb holds only in-frame clones, not every one. The repertoire consists of tens of thousands of clones, with 70% to 85% occurring once and the leading ten covering 2.5% to 3%. The sample was peripheral blood. These TCRs come from a man aged 45-60 years with acute or convalescent COVID-19.

About this clone: One junction end does not reproduce the germline sequence, and a read error may be involved. The rearrangement joins TRBV27 to TRBJ1-1; 8 positions match TRBD1. This CDR3 is 13 amino acids long. The V gene's germline CDR1 is MNHEY and CDR2 SMNVEV (reference sequence). Written as DNA, the CDR3 is TGTGCCAGCACTTTAACAGGGGGCACTGAAGCTTTCTTT. The encoded protein is CASTLTGGTEAFF.

This sequence joins TRBV27 and TRBJ1-5; tentatively, D is TRBD1 (5 bases). V was shortened by 4 bases and J by 6 bases, with 16 bases between the two germline ends. This CDR3 has 15 residues. CDR1 is MNHEY, CDR2 SMNVEV, per germline (reference sequence). CDR3 bases: TGTGCCAGCAGTTGGAGTGGGCAGGGAGGTCAGCCCCAGCATTTT. Amino acid sequence: CASSWSGQGGQPQHF.

V is TRBV5-1 and J is TRBJ2-5; 12 bases match TRBD2. V shed 2 bases and J 1 base; nucleotides not matched to a gene: 6. This CDR3 contains 17 residues. Germline V gene data show CDR1 as SGHRS and CDR2 as YFSETQ. CDR3 DNA: TGCGCCAGCAGCTTCAGACTAGCGGGAGATTTCCAAGAGACCCAGTACTTC. Protein sequence: CASSFRLAGDFQETQYF.

This chain links TRBV30 with TRBJ1-1; D is unresolved. V lost 4 bases and J 4 bases, leaving 16 bases between the germline ends. The CDR3 sequence is 14 residues long. The germline CDR1 and CDR2 sequences are GTSNPN and SVGIG (reference sequence). The chain's CDR3 is CAWTTPEEGTEAFF. The CDR3 nucleotides are TGTGCCTGGACCACCCCGGAGGAGGGCACTGAAGCTTTCTTT.

The genes are TRBV29-1 and TRBJ1-1, with D hard to call. The germline V and J ends were trimmed by 7 bases and 0 bases, with 12 bases remaining between them. Germline CDR1 reads SQVTM; CDR2 reads ANQGSEA. The CDR3 runs 13 residues. Here the CDR3 DNA reads TGCAGCGCCCAGACACCGGTGAACACTGAAGCTTTCTTT. Amino acid sequence: CSAQTPVNTEAFF.